These 16 T cell receptor beta chains originate from one sample sequenced in a study of Graves' ophthalmopathy and Graves' hyperthyroidism. From RNA, the CDR3 regions of TCR beta chains were amplified and sequenced. Second-round multiplex PCR came after first-round RT-PCR with HTBI primers. TCRdb analysed the multiplex PCR reads with MiXCR anew, one entry per CDR3 protein. The sample includes some 520,000 distinct CDR3 sequences, approximately 14% of them seen just once. Material: blood. The source of these receptors is a woman in her 30s with Graves' ophthalmopathy.

This clonotype occurred many times. The chain joins TRBV20-1 to TRBJ1-2; D unresolved. The V and J ends lost 4 bases and 4 bases respectively, with 4 bases between them. The CDR3 runs to 10 residues. The germline gives CDR1 DFQATT, CDR2 SNEGSKA (reference sequence). The CDR3 loop reads CSATSYGYTF. The CDR3 nucleotides read TGCAGTGCTACAAGCTATGGCTACACCTTC.

This clonotype was picked up many times. The rearrangement links TRBV9 to TRBJ1-1; the D gene is possibly TRBD1 (5 bases). Germline assignment: CDR1 SGDLS and CDR2 YYNGEE. The CDR3 covers 14 residues. V lost 0 bases and J lost 0, with 6 bases in between. CDR3 amino acids: CASSVAGMNTEAFF. CDR3 nucleotides: TGTGCCAGCAGCGTAGCAGGGATGAACACTGAAGCTTTCTTT.

The V gene is TRBV3-1, the J gene TRBJ1-1; a weak D match, TRBD1 (5 bases). Trimming took off 2 bases at V and 3 bases at J, with 13 bases between the two ends. CDR1 and CDR2 (germline): LGHDT, YNNKEL (reference sequence). The CDR3 spans 15 residues. CDR3 bases: TGTGCCAGCAGCCAACTAAGGGGCAGGGACACTGAAGCTTTCTTT. Protein product: CASSQLRGRDTEAFF.

This clonotype was seen at least ten times. The genes are TRBV6-2 or TRBV6-3 and TRBJ1-5, with D possibly matching TRBD1 (5 bases). Trimming cost V 6 bases and J 3 bases, with 12 bases left between them. Looked up from germline, CDR1 is MNHEY and CDR2 is SVGEGT. This CDR3 is 14 amino acids long. The chain's CDR3 is CASRRTGPNQPQHF. In DNA form, the CDR3 reads TGTGCCAGCAGACGAACAGGACCCAATCAGCCCCAGCATTTT.

The chain is built from TRBV12-3 or TRBV12-4 and TRBJ2-7; D is ambiguous. V was cut by 3 bases and J by 6 bases, with 15 bases left in between. This CDR3 is 14 amino acids long. In nucleotides, the CDR3 is TGTGCCAGCAGTTTCGCTCAATCCTTCGGCGAGCAGTACTTC. This gives the protein CASSFAQSFGEQYF.

The chain combines TRBV12-3 or TRBV12-4 with TRBJ2-5; 11 nucleotides line up with TRBD1. CDR3 size: 15 residues. Trimming removed 2 bases from V and 5 bases from J; junction bases left unmatched: 4. The CDR3 is CASSLRTGGAETQYF. Here the CDR3 DNA reads TGTGCCAGCAGTTTAAGGACAGGGGGCGCGGAGACCCAGTACTTC.

Only a few counts were recorded for this clonotype. The chain uses TRBV27 and TRBJ2-7; D remains ambiguous. The CDR3 spans 14 residues. The ends were cut back, 8 bases at V and 3 bases at J, with 17 bases in the middle. Germline CDR1 MNHEY, CDR2 SMNVEV (reference sequence). CDR3 coding DNA: TGTGCCAGCGCACACGGTTTGTTGGGCTACGAGCAGTACTTC. It encodes CASAHGLLGYEQYF.

At least ten counts were recorded for this clonotype. V and J are TRBV18 and TRBJ2-7; TRBD2 aligns across 9 bases. The CDR3 extends over 14 amino acids. Losses at the gene ends were 0 bases for V and 9 bases for J; bases not matched to a gene: 6. Germline V CDR1 and CDR2: KGHSH, LQKENI. This CDR3 is CASSPPAGGNRQYF. In DNA form, the CDR3 reads TGTGCCAGCTCACCACCGGCGGGGGGGAACAGGCAGTACTTC.

This clonotype was counted at least ten times. This chain uses TRBV14 with TRBJ2-2; unclear D gene. Germline CDR1 and CDR2: SGHDN and FVKESK. This CDR3 region has 12 residues. Trimming shortened V by 1 base and J by 8 bases, and 5 bases separated the two germline ends. The CDR3 DNA is TGTGCCAGCAGCCAAGTTCCGGGGGAGCTGTTTTTT. Amino acid sequence: CASSQVPGELFF.

This clonotype has a count of ten or more. The rearrangement uses TRBV30 and TRBJ1-2; a weak D match, TRBD1 (6 bases). Germline V gene sequence: CDR1 GTSNPN, CDR2 SVGIG (reference sequence). Trimming took off 4 bases at V and 4 bases at J, with 22 bases between the two ends. The CDR3 length is 16 residues. The CDR3 nucleotides are TGTGCCTGGACTCCCCCGCGGACAGATTACCGCTATGGCTACACCTTC. This sequence encodes CAWTPPRTDYRYGYTF.

This clonotype was seen ten or more times. The rearrangement joins TRBV5-1 to TRBJ1-2; 8 nucleotides agree with TRBD1. CDR1 is SGHRS, CDR2 YFSETQ, per germline. The CDR3 has 16 residues. The V gene end was trimmed by 4 bases and the J gene end by 0 bases; junction bases not matched to a gene: 8. In DNA form, the CDR3 reads TGCGCCAGCAGCCCCCTAGGACAGGGTTCTAACTATGGCTACACCTTC. It translates to CASSPLGQGSNYGYTF.

The sample holds many counts of this clonotype. A much larger clone lies one base from this, so it may be a read error. This rearrangement joins TRBV6-5 to TRBJ2-7; D remains unclear. Per the germline V gene, CDR1 is MNHEY and CDR2 is SVGAGI. V lost 2 bases, J lost 2 bases, and 4 bases lay in between. This CDR3 has 12 amino acids. The CDR3, as DNA: TGTGCCAGCAGTTACCCCCCCTACGAGCAGTACTTC. This gives the protein CASSYPPYEQYF.

This clonotype has at least ten counts. V gene TRBV6-5 combines with J gene TRBJ1-1, with D possibly TRBD1 on 6 matching bases. The germline V and J ends were trimmed by 6 bases and 0 bases, with 14 bases remaining between them. This CDR3 region has 15 residues. Germline V gene lookup returns CDR1 MNHEY and CDR2 SVGAGI. The CDR3 sequence: CASSPPRGLNTEAFF. CDR3 DNA: TGTGCCAGCAGCCCACCACGGGGGCTGAACACTGAAGCTTTCTTT.

In this sample, this clonotype turned up once. One base away lies a much larger clone, so this may be a sequencing read error. The V gene is TRBV4-1, the J gene TRBJ2-7; perhaps TRBD1 as D (5 bases). This CDR3 has 15 residues. Germline CDR1 MGHRA, CDR2 YSYEKL. CDR3 DNA: TGCGCCAGCAGCCAAACTACAGGAGTCCACTACGAGCCGTACTTC. Translated, it gives CASSQTTGVHYEPYF.

The CDR3 protein is CASSPTLGADGYTF. The CDR3, as DNA: TGTGCCAGCAGCCCCACGCTGGGGGCGGATGGCTACACCTTC. The chain combines TRBV7-9 with TRBJ1-2, with D possibly TRBD1 on 6 matching bases. Germline V gives CDR1 SEHNR, CDR2 FQNEAQ (reference sequence). There are 14 residues in the CDR3. V was pared by 5 bases and J by 6 bases, with 16 bases between.

The table lists this clonotype with many counts. V and J are TRBV6-1 and TRBJ1-5; D is possibly TRBD1 (5 bases). This CDR3 comprises 17 residues. The germline V gene encodes CDR1 MNHNS and CDR2 SASEGT. V lost 1 base and J 0 bases, leaving 13 bases between the germline ends. The CDR3 here is CASSEGRVRYSNQPQHF. In DNA, the CDR3 is TGTGCCAGCAGTGAAGGCAGGGTGAGGTATAGCAATCAGCCCCAGCATTTT.